Shown below are 15 T cell receptor beta chains from a single sample sequenced in a study of blood T cell repertoires in COVID-19. The assay was immunoSEQ multiplex PCR, and TCRdb's table has in-frame clones only and misses some. The profile shows around 190,000 clones, over 75% of them singletons. The specimen sequenced was peripheral blood. Receptors originate from a man between 65 and 85 years old with active or convalescent COVID-19.

This chain links TRBV6-5 with TRBJ1-2; TRBD1 might be the D (6 bases). CDR3 length: 13 residues. V lost 10 bases to trimming and J lost 10 bases, with 22 bases between them. The V gene's germline CDR1 is MNHEY and CDR2 SVGAGI. This CDR3 is CATQVRGQLFYTF. Here the CDR3 DNA reads TGTGCCACCCAGGTCAGGGGACAACTATTCTACACCTTC.

The table lists this clone with many counts. The chain carries TRBV27 and TRBJ1-4; 8 bases fit TRBD1. This CDR3 region has 15 residues. Germline V gene data show CDR1 as MNHEY and CDR2 as SMNVEV (reference sequence). J lost 8 bases, V lost 4 bases, and 9 bases had no gene match. This CDR3 is CASSSQGAREEKLFF. In DNA form, the CDR3 reads TGTGCCAGCAGTTCCCAGGGGGCGCGGGAAGAAAAACTGTTTTTT.

The genes are TRBV27 and TRBJ2-6, with 8 nucleotides matching TRBD1. CDR1 is MNHEY, CDR2 SMNVEV, per germline (reference sequence). V was clipped by 6 bases and J by 0 bases; unmatched bases: 4. This CDR3 region has 16 residues. The CDR3 DNA reads as TGTGCCAGCAGACTAACAGGGGGCTCTGGGGCCAACGTCCTGACTTTC. It codes for CASRLTGGSGANVLTF.

The chain joins TRBV4-2 to TRBJ2-5; the match to TRBD2 covers 12 bases. The V and J ends lost 4 bases and 5 bases, in that order; junction bases with no gene match: 2. The CDR3 is made up of 14 amino acids. Germline CDR1 reads LGHNA; CDR2 reads YNFKEQ. Written as DNA, the CDR3 is TGTGCCAGCAGCCTCGGGACTAGCGGGGAGACCCAGTACTTC. It codes for CASSLGTSGETQYF.

The chain is built from TRBV6-2 or TRBV6-3 and TRBJ2-7; the match to TRBD2 covers 7 bases. After removal of 4 bases from V and 0 bases from J, the junction contained 3 bases not matched to a gene. The CDR3 contains 14 residues. Germline V gene sequence: CDR1 MNHEY, CDR2 SVGEGT. The DNA of the CDR3 is TGTGCCAGCAGTTTAGGACTAGTCTCCTACGAGCAGTACTTC. Its protein product is CASSLGLVSYEQYF.

The chain recombines TRBV6-6 with TRBJ1-2; D unclear. This CDR3 has 14 amino acids. Germline assignment: CDR1 MNHNY and CDR2 SVGAGI (reference sequence). V lost 4 bases and J lost 6, with 15 bases in between. Here the CDR3 reads CASSWAAVVDGYTF. In DNA, the CDR3 is TGTGCCAGCAGTTGGGCAGCCGTTGTAGATGGCTACACCTTC.

V gene TRBV4-2 combines with J gene TRBJ2-1; 11 bases align to TRBD1. Germline values: CDR1 LGHNA, CDR2 YNFKEQ. Trimming removed 4 bases from V and 9 bases from J; junction bases left unmatched: 5. There are 14 residues in the CDR3. The CDR3 here is CASSRGQGEGEQFF. CDR3 sequence (DNA): TGTGCCAGCAGCCGGGGACAGGGGGAGGGTGAGCAGTTCTTC.

The chain has TRBV7-8 and TRBJ2-5; no definite D call. This CDR3 contains 14 residues. V shed 1 base and J shed 2 bases, with 8 bases lying between them. CDR1 is SGHVS and CDR2 is FQNEAQ in the germline V gene. CDR3 sequence: CASSLENRQETQYF. The CDR3 region has the DNA TGTGCCAGCAGCTTAGAAAACAGACAAGAGACCCAGTACTTC.

This clone has at least ten counts. This chain uses TRBV4-1 with TRBJ2-7; 8 bases are shared with TRBD2. The CDR3 length is 15 residues. The V gene end was trimmed by 3 bases and the J gene end by 3 bases; junction bases not matched to a gene: 7. Germline lookup yields CDR1 MGHRA and CDR2 YSYEKL. CDR3 bases: TGCGCCAGCAGCCAGGCCCCGGGACTAGTCTACGAGCAGTACTTC. Translation: CASSQAPGLVYEQYF.

This sequence joins TRBV19 and TRBJ2-3, with 8 bases matching TRBD2. Germline V CDR1 and CDR2: LNHDA, SQIVND (reference sequence). V lost 8 bases to trimming and J lost 2 bases; unmatched junction nucleotides: 6. The CDR3 runs to 14 residues. CDR3 amino acids: CASSAGADTDTQYF. The DNA of the CDR3 is TGTGCCAGTTCAGCGGGGGCTGACACAGATACGCAGTATTTT.

This chain connects TRBV12-5 to TRBJ2-1, with 7 bases identical to TRBD2. The length of the CDR3 is 16 residues. V gave up 9 bases and J gave up 7 bases; unmatched junction bases: 18. Per germline, CDR1 LGHNT and CDR2 FRNRAP. CDR3 in DNA: TGTGCTAGCTTCCCAGGCGGAGGGCCGGGGGGAAATGAGCAGTTCTTC. Translation gives CASFPGGGPGGNEQFF.

V gene TRBV19 combines with J gene TRBJ2-2, with 10 bases aligning to TRBD1. J lost 4 bases, V lost 11 bases, and 4 bases had no gene match. Germline V gene sequence: CDR1 LNHDA, CDR2 SQIVND (reference sequence). This CDR3 is 13 amino acids long. The CDR3 spells CAGRDRGTGELFF. DNA for the CDR3: TGTGCCGGCCGGGACAGGGGCACCGGGGAGCTGTTTTTT. The full variable domain, rest sourced from reference TRBV19 and TRBJ2-2, is DGGITQSPKYLFRKEGQNVTLSCEQNLNHDAMYWYRQDPGQGLRLIYYSQIVNDFQKGDIAEGYSVSREKKESFPLTVTSAQKNPTAFYLCAGRDRGTGELFFGEGSRLTVL.

This clone has a handful of counts. The V call is TRBV30, the J call TRBJ2-4; D not resolved. Trimming left V 7 bases short and J 3 bases short, with 16 bases between. Germline CDR1 GTSNPN, CDR2 SVGIG (reference sequence). This CDR3 contains 14 residues. CDR3 nucleotide sequence: TGTGCCTCCACGGCGGCGAAAGGCAAAAACATTCAGTACTTC. Translated, it gives CASTAAKGKNIQYF.

This rearrangement joins TRBV10-2 to TRBJ1-1; maybe TRBD1 (6 bases). V lost 6 bases to trimming and J lost 6 bases, with 11 bases between them. The CDR3 totals 12 residues. Germline lookup yields CDR1 WSHSY and CDR2 SAAADI. The CDR3 DNA reads as TGCGCCAGCAGGCCGGGGGGCGCTGAAGCTTTCTTT. Its translation: CASRPGGAEAFF.

The rearrangement joins TRBV6-4 to TRBJ2-5, with 10 bases aligning to TRBD2. V lost 4 bases, J lost 3 bases, and 5 bases stayed unmatched. Germline-derived CDR1 and CDR2 are MRHNA and SNTAGT. This CDR3 is built from 15 residues. The CDR3 coding sequence is TGTGCCAGCAGTGCTCATGGACTAGCGGAAGAGACCCAGTACTTC. It codes for CASSAHGLAEETQYF.